This is a list of T cell receptor beta chains from one sample in a study of T cells in Graves' hyperthyroidism and ophthalmopathy. MiXCR, run by TCRdb on the multiplex PCR reads, gives a single entry per CDR3 protein. The sample gives a few hundred thousand distinct CDR3 sequences, about 17% of which show up once; around 43% is in the top ten. The material sequenced was blood. These receptors all stem from a man between 40 and 49 years old with Graves' hyperthyroidism. Each CDR3 is given with its conserved first and last residue. Fields, in order: D gene, V gene, J gene, clone size, CDR3 protein, CDR3 DNA. A D gene is named only where the DNA matches it firmly. Expanded clones are given a class, and other clones once, few, many or no size at all.

TRBD2	TRBV27	TRBJ2-3	NA	CAIRGVSGGPLYF	TGTGCCATCCGTGGGGTTAGCGGGGGCCCTTTGTATTTT
NA	TRBV27	TRBJ1-5	many	CASSKLTGRGNQPQHF	TGTGCCAGCAGCAAGCTTACAGGGAGGGGCAATCAGCCCCAGCATTTT
NA	TRBV20-1	TRBJ2-7	NA	CSARRDRPQGTSWYEQYF	TGCAGTGCTAGACGGGACCGCCCACAAGGCACTAGCTGGTACGAGCAGTACTTC
TRBD1	TRBV19	TRBJ2-4	many	CASRGQGANLGAKNIQYF	TGTGCCAGTAGAGGACAGGGGGCGAATTTAGGGGCCAAAAACATTCAGTACTTC
TRBD2	TRBV27	TRBJ2-7	many	CASSSGGAMEQYF	TGTGCCAGCAGTTCCGGGGGGGCGATGGAGCAGTACTTC
NA	TRBV20-1	TRBJ1-1	NA	CSARDRQGPTEAFF	TGCAGTGCTAGAGATCGGCAGGGTCCCACTGAAGCTTTCTTT
TRBD1	TRBV28	TRBJ2-1	many	CASSLRGQSRGSSYNEQFF	TGTGCCAGCAGTTTGAGGGGACAGAGTAGGGGCTCTAGCTACAATGAGCAGTTCTTC
NA	TRBV18	TRBJ1-2	many	CASSPTAGTAGGYTF	TGTGCCAGCTCACCAACGGCGGGGACGGCGGGTGGCTACACCTTC
TRBD1	TRBV5-1	TRBJ2-3	many	CASSLDRDRGADTQYF	TGCGCCAGCAGCTTGGACCGGGACAGGGGCGCAGATACGCAGTATTTT
TRBD1	TRBV19	TRBJ1-1	many	CASSNPRTGWSTEAFF	TGTGCCAGTAGTAACCCCAGGACAGGGTGGAGCACTGAAGCTTTCTTT
TRBD1	TRBV9	TRBJ2-3	many	CASSRQGVWADTQYF	TGTGCCAGCAGCCGGCAGGGGGTTTGGGCAGATACGCAGTATTTT
NA	TRBV7-3	TRBJ2-7	many	CASSLTTGLGEQYF	TGTGCCAGCAGCTTAACTACGGGGCTTGGGGAGCAGTACTTC
TRBD1	TRBV20-1	TRBJ1-2	few	CSARGDRGHYGYTF	TGCAGTGCTAGAGGGGACAGGGGGCATTATGGCTACACCTTC
TRBD2	TRBV7-9	TRBJ2-3	NA	CASSGEELAEGQDTQYF	TGTGCCAGCAGCGGAGAGGAACTAGCGGAGGGGCAAGATACGCAGTATTTT
NA	TRBV28	TRBJ1-4	many	CASSLTGMGEKLFF	TGTGCCAGCAGTTTGACAGGAATGGGTGAAAAACTGTTTTTT
TRBD2	TRBV7-2	TRBJ2-5	few	CASSFRRGVETQYF	TGTGCCAGCAGCTTCCGACGGGGGGTGGAGACCCAGTACTTC
TRBD2	TRBV18	TRBJ2-3	many	CASSRERGGDTQYF	TGTGCCAGCTCTCGTGAGCGGGGCGGAGATACGCAGTATTTT
NA	TRBV7-9	TRBJ1-1	many	CASSLVGESEAFF	TGTGCCAGCAGCTTAGTGGGGGAAAGTGAAGCTTTCTTT
NA	TRBV6-4	TRBJ1-1	many	CASSDSMAGEAFF	TGTGCCAGCAGTGACTCGATGGCGGGTGAAGCTTTCTTT
NA	TRBV30	TRBJ1-5	many	CACSELTSNQPQHF	TGTGCCTGTTCGGAACTTACAAGCAATCAGCCCCAGCATTTT
TRBD2	TRBV20-1	TRBJ2-5	NA	CSATWGGEETQYF	TGCAGTGCAACATGGGGGGGGGAAGAGACCCAGTACTTC
TRBD1	TRBV9	TRBJ1-2	NA	CASSVGDRDAYGYTF	TGTGCCAGCAGCGTAGGAGACAGGGACGCCTATGGCTACACCTTC
TRBD1	TRBV9	TRBJ1-1	NA	CASSRGQGATQNTEAFF	TGTGCCAGCAGCCGCGGGCAGGGGGCCACTCAGAACACTGAAGCTTTCTTT
NA	TRBV20-1	TRBJ2-1	many	CSAQLVTEQFF	TGCAGTGCTCAACTAGTGACTGAGCAGTTCTTC
TRBD2	TRBV6-2/TRBV6-3	TRBJ2-1	NA	CASGLAIANEQFF	TGTGCCAGTGGACTAGCGATAGCTAATGAGCAGTTCTTC